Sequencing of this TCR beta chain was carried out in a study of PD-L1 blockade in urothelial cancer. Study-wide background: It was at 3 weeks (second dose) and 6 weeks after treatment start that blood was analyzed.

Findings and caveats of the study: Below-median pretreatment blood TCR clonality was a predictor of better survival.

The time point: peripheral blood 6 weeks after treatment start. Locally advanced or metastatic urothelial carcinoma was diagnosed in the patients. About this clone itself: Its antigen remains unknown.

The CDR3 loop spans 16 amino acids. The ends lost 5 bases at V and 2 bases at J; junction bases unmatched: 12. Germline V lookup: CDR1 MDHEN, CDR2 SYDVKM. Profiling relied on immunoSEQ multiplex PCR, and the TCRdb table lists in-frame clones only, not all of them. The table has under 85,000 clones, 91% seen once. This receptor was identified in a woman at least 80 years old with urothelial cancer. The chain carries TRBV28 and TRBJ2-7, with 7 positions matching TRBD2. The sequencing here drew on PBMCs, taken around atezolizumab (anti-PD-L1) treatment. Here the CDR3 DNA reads TGTGCCAGCAGTCCCCTTGGGGGGGGAGAGACCTACGAGCAGTACTTC. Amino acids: CASSPLGGGETYEQYF. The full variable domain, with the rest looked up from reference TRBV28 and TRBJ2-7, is DVKVTQSSRYLVKRTGEKVFLECVQDMDHENMFWYRQDPGLGLRLIYFSYDVKMKEKGDIPEGYSVSREKKERFSLILESASTNQTSMYLCASSPLGGGETYEQYFGPGTRLTVT.